This TCR beta chain was captured in a study of cytomegalovirus exposure and HLA in healthy donors. The study's findings and limits: It was taken for granted in presence/absence analyses that sequencing depth across donors was roughly uniform. Cytomegalovirus-associated status was assigned to more than 150 TCR beta chains.

Germline CDR1 SGHDT, CDR2 YYEEEE. This CDR3 has 16 amino acids. Germline trimming cut 3 bases from V and 4 bases from J; bases unmatched to any gene: 5. On this clone itself: Its antigen is as yet unknown.

It was with 60 Vbeta and 13 Jbeta primers that the PCR ran. As processed by the authors: Per a later analysis, the number of unique TCR beta chains was around 80 million, of which roughly 11 million were shared. The assay was immunoSEQ multiplex PCR, and TCRdb's table has in-frame clones only and misses some. The V and J calls and clone size are taken from that table; D and trimming were inferred from the DNA. The data show approximately 60,000 clones, 83% seen once. The receptor comes from a man aged 25-45 years in good health and CMV-seronegative. V gene TRBV5-6 combines with J gene TRBJ2-3; 13 bases fit TRBD2. Sequenced sample: PBMCs. The CDR3 DNA reads TGTGCCAGCAGCTCCACGACTAGCGGGAGGCCAGATACGCAGTATTTT. Amino acid sequence: CASSSTTSGRPDTQYF.